This TCR beta chain was observed in a study of blood T cell repertoires in COVID-19. Study details: Researchers got acute and convalescent COVID-19 samples from the United States, Italy and Spain. The cDNA or gDNA used as material had been derived from T cells, B-cell-depleted T cells, or PBMCs.

Study processing details: Scientists estimated how many nucleated cells there were by amplifying reference gene primers. Repertoires were generated with immunoSEQ multiplex PCR, while TCRdb's copy carries only in-frame clones and drops some. That table is the source of V, J and clone size, and D and trimming were worked out from the DNA. The sample consists of 140,000 to 150,000 clones, over 70% of them appearing once. Sequenced sample: peripheral blood. The TCR comes from a man aged 80 or over with acute or convalescent COVID-19.

The CDR3: CASSLDRGTGNTIYF. The CDR3 bases are TGCGCCAGCAGCTTGGACAGGGGGACTGGAAACACCATATATTTT. V gene TRBV5-1 combines with J gene TRBJ1-3; 8 bases fit TRBD1. The junction had 1 base not matched to a gene; V was cut back by 0 bases and J by 2 bases. Germline V gene sequence: CDR1 SGHRS, CDR2 YFSETQ. This CDR3 spans 15 amino acids.